This T cell receptor beta chain originates from a study of T cells in tuberculosis. At the level of the study: A South African cohort included IGRA-negative adolescents, latently infected IGRA-positive adolescents and adults with active tuberculosis.

Germline trimming cut 1 base from V and 0 bases from J; bases unmatched to any gene: 8. Germline loops: CDR1 MNHNS, CDR2 SASEGT. The CDR3 covers 17 residues. Study-level results: Smaller alpha distances in active tuberculosis partly reflected shorter CDR3-alpha lengths.

A word on this clone: No antigen is known for it.

On average around 100,000 T cells per donor were immunosequenced. The table came from immunoSEQ multiplex PCR; TCRdb's copy has only in-frame clones and leaves some out. Here the sample spans about 33,000 clones, roughly 92% being singletons. Sequences were obtained from PBMCs. The sequence was collected from a donor between 10 and 35 years old with latent tuberculosis or without tuberculosis infection. Some clones in this sample may be carry-over from other donors' samples. This sequence joins TRBV6-1 and TRBJ1-2, with 7 bases that match TRBD1. This chain's CDR3 is CASSEVRGTASNYGYTF. CDR3 coding DNA: TGTGCCAGCAGTGAAGTCAGGGGGACAGCCTCTAACTATGGCTACACCTTC.